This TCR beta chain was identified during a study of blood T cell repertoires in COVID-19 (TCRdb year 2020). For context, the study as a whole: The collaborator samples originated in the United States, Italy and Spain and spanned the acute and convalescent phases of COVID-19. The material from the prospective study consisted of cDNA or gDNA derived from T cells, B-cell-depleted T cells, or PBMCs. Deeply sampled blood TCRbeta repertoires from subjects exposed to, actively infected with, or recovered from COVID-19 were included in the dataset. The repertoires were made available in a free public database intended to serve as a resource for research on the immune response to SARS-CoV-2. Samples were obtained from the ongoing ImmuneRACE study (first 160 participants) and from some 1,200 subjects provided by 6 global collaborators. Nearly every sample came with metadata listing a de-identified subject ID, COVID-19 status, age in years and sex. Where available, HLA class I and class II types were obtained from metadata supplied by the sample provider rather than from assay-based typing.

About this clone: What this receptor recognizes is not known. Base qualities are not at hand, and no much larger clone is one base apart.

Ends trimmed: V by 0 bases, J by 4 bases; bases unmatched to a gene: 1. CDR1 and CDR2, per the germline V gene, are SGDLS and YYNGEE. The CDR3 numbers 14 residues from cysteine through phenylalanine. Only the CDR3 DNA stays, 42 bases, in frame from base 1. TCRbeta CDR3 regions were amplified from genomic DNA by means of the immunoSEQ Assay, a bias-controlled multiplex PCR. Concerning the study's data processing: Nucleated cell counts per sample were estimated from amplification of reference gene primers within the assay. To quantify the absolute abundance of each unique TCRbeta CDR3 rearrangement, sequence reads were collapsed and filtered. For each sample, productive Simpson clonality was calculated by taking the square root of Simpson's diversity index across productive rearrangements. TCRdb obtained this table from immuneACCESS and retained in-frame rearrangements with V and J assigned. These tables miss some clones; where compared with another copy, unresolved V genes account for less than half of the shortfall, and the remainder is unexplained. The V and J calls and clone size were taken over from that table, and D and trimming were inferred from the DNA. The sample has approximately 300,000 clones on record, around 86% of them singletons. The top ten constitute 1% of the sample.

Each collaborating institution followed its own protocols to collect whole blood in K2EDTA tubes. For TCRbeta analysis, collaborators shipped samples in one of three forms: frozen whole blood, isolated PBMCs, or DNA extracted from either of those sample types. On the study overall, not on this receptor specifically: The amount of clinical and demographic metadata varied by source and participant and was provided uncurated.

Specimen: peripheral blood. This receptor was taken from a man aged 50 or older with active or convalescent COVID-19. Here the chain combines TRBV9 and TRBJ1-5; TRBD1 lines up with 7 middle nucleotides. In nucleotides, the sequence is TGTGCCAGCAGCGTAGCAGGGGGTAATCAGCCCCAGCATTTT. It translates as CASSVAGGNQPQHF.